This TCR beta chain emerged from a study of cytomegalovirus exposure and HLA in healthy donors. Germline V gene data show CDR1 as SGHTA and CDR2 as FQGNSA. The CDR3 runs 16 residues. With V trimmed by 2 bases and J by 7 bases, 9 bases remained unmatched. Worth noting for this clone: What it binds is not known.

Study observations and caveats: Across donors, presence/absence analyses took sequencing depth to be roughly uniform.

PCR was performed using 60 Vbeta and 13 Jbeta primers. Data came from immunoSEQ multiplex PCR; TCRdb stores just in-frame clones and leaves some out. The sample table sets out about 150,000 clones. The sample consisted of PBMCs. The gene calls are TRBV7-2 and TRBJ2-7; 12 bases fit TRBD1. The sequence was collected from a woman in her fifties or sixties in good health and CMV-seronegative. For the CDR3, the DNA is TGTGCCAGCAGCTTAAACGCGGGACAGGGGGCGGGGGAGCAGTACTTC. Encoded protein: CASSLNAGQGAGEQYF.